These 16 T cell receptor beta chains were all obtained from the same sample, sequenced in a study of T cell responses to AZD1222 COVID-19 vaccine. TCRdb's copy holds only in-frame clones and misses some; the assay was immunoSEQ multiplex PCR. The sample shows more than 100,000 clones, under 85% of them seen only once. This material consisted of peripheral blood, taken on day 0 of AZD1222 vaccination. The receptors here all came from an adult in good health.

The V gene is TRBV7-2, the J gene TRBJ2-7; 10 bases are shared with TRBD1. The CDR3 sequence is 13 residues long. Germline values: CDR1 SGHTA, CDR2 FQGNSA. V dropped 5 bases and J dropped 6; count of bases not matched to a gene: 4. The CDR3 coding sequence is TGTGCCAGCAGCGTAGGGACAGGGGTCGAGCAGTACTTC. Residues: CASSVGTGVEQYF.

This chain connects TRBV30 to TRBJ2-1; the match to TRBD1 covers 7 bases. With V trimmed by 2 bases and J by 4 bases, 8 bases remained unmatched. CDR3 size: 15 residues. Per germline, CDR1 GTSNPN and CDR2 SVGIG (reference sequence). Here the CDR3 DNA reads TGTGCCTGGAGTCCCAGGACAGGCACATACAATGAGCAGTTCTTC. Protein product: CAWSPRTGTYNEQFF.

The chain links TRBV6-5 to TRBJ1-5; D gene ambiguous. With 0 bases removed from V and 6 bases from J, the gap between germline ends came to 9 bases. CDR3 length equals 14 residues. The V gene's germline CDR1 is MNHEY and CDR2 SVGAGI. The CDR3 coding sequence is TGTGCCAGCAGTTACTCAGAGGGTTTTCAGCCCCAGCATTTT. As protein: CASSYSEGFQPQHF.

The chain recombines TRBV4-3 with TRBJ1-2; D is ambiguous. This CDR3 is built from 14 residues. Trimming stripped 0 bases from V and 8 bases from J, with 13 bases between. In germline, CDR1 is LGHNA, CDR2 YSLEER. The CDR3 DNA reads TGCGCCAGCAGCCAAGATCCGGGGAGTTGGGGCTACACCTTC. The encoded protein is CASSQDPGSWGYTF.

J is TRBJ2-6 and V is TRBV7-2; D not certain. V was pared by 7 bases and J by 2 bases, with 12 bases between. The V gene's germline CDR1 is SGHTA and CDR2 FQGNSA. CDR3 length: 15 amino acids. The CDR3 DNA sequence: TGTGCCAGCAACCCTCGGTTGGCTGGGGCCAACGTCCTGACTTTC. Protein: CASNPRLAGANVLTF.

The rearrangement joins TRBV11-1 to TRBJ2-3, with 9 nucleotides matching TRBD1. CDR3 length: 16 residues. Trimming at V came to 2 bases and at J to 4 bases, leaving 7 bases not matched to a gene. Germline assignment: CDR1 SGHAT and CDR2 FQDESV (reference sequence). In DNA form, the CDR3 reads TGTGCCAGCAGCTTACGGGACAGGGTTTTTGCAGATACGCAGTATTTT. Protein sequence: CASSLRDRVFADTQYF. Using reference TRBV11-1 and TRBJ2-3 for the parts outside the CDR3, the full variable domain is EAEVAQSPRYKITEKSQAVAFWCDPISGHATLYWYRQILGQGPELLVQFQDESVVDDSQLPKDRFSAERLKGVDSTLKIQPAELGDSAMYLCASSLRDRVFADTQYFGPGTRLTVL.

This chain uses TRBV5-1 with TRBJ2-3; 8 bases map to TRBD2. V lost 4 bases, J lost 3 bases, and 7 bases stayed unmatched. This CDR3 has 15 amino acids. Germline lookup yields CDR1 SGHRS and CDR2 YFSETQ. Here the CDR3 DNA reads TGCGCCAGCAGCGGGCTAGGACTAGCAACAGATACGCAGTATTTT. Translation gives CASSGLGLATDTQYF.

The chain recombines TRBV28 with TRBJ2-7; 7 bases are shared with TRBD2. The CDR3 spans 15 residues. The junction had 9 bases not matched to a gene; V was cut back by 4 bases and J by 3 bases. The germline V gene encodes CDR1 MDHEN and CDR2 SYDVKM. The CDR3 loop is CASSSGTIVHYEQYF. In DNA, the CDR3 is TGTGCCAGCAGTTCCGGGACTATAGTACACTACGAGCAGTACTTC. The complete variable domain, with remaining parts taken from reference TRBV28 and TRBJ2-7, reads DVKVTQSSRYLVKRTGEKVFLECVQDMDHENMFWYRQDPGLGLRLIYFSYDVKMKEKGDIPEGYSVSREKKERFSLILESASTNQTSMYLCASSSGTIVHYEQYFGPGTRLTVT.

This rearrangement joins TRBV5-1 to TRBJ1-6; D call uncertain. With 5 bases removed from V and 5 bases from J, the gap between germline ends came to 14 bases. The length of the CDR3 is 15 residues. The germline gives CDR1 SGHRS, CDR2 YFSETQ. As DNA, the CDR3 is TGCGCCAGCAGGCCAACACCGGCCCATAATTCACCCCTCCACTTT. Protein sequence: CASRPTPAHNSPLHF. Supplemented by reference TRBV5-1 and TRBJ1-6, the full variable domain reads KAGVTQTPRYLIKTRGQQVTLSCSPISGHRSVSWYQQTPGQGLQFLFEYFSETQRNKGNFPGRFSGRQFSNSRSEMNVSTLELGDSALYLCASRPTPAHNSPLHFGNGTRLTVT.

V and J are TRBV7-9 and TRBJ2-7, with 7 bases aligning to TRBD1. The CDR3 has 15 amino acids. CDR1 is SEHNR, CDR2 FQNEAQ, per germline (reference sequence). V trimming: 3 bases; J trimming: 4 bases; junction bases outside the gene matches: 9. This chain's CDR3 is CASSFGQVVDYEQYF. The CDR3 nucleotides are TGTGCCAGCAGCTTCGGACAGGTGGTGGATTACGAGCAGTACTTC.

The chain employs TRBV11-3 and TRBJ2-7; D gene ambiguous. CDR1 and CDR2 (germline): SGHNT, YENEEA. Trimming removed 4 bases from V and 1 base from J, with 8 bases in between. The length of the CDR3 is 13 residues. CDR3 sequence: CASSSGGSYEQYF. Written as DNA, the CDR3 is TGTGCCAGCAGCTCGGGTGGATCCTACGAGCAGTACTTC.

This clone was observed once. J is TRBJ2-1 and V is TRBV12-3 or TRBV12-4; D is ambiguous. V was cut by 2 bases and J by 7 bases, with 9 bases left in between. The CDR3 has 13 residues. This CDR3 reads CASSLLVVNEQFF. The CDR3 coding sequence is TGTGCCAGCAGTTTATTAGTGGTGAATGAGCAGTTCTTC.

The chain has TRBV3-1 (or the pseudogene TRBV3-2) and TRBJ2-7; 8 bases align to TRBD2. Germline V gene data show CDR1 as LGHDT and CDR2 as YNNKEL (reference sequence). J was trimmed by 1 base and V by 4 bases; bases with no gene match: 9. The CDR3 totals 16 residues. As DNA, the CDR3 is TGTGCCAGCAGCCCCGGGGGGGGAGGTATATCCTACGAGCAGTACTTC. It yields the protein CASSPGGGGISYEQYF.

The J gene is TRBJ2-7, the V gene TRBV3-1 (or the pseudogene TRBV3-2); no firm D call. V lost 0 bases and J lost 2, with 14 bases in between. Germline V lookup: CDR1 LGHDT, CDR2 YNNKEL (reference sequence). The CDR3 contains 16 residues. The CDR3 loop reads CASSQEHSVMTYEQYF. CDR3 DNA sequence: TGTGCCAGCAGCCAAGAACATTCGGTCATGACCTACGAGCAGTACTTC.

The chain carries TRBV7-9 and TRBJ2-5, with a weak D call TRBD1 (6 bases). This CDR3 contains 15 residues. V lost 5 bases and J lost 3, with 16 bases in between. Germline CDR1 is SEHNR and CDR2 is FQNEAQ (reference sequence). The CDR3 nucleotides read TGTGCCAGCAGCACCACAGGGCTCGGAAAAGAGACCCAGTACTTC. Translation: CASSTTGLGKETQYF.

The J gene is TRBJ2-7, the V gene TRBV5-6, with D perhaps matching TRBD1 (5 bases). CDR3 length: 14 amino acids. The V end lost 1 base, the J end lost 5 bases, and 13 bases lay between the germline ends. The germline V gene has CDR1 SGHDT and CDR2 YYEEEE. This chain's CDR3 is CASSLSAGFHEQYF. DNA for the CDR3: TGTGCCAGCAGCTTGTCTGCAGGGTTCCACGAGCAGTACTTC. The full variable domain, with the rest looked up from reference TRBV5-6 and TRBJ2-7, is DAGVTQSPTHLIKTRGQQVTLRCSPKSGHDTVSWYQQALGQGPQFIFQYYEEEERQRGNFPDRFSGHQFPNYSSELNVNALLLGDSALYLCASSLSAGFHEQYFGPGTRLTVT.